This T cell receptor (beta chain) came from a study of T cell responses to AZD1222 COVID-19 vaccine. Study outcomes and limitations: The breadth and depth of Spike-specific TCRs increased once two AZD1222 doses had been given. Females outnumbered males among donors, who were mostly white British; clonal diversity was possibly underestimated. Of the AZD1222 recipients, only 5 to 7 were seropositive at baseline.

As regards this clone: Its matching antigen is unknown.

The ends lost 4 bases at V and 3 bases at J; junction bases unmatched: 10. Germline V gives CDR1 MNHEY, CDR2 SMNVEV (reference sequence). The CDR3 has 16 amino acids. The repertoire was sequenced with immunoSEQ multiplex PCR; TCRdb's copy has only in-frame clones and lacks some. This table has about 140,000 clones, over 85% appearing once. This TCR derives from an adult in good health. The rearrangement uses TRBV27 and TRBJ1-2; 8 nucleotides align to TRBD1. Sequencing was performed on peripheral blood, taken on day 0 of MenACWY control vaccination. The CDR3 DNA follows: TGTGCCAGCAGTTCCAGTCCGGACAGGGTTTACTATGGCTACACCTTC. Translating it yields CASSSSPDRVYYGYTF.